This is a list of T cell receptor beta chains from one sample in a study of stem cell transplantation in POMP-related autoinflammatory disease. Profiling relied on immunoSEQ multiplex PCR, and the TCRdb table lists in-frame clones only, not all of them. The table records fewer than 550 clones, roughly nine tenths of them present only once. The material sequenced was CD4+ follicular helper T cells (Tfh) from PBMCs, taken after stem cell transplantation. The receptors were sampled from a human patient with POMP-related autoinflammation and immune dysregulation (PRAID). Part of the T cells may come from the graft donor. CDR3s include the opening cysteine and the closing phenylalanine or tryptophan. A D gene is named only where the DNA matches it firmly. Clone size appears in some rows only: once, few, many, or a class for an expanded clone.

D gene,V gene,clone size,J gene,CDR3 protein,CDR3 DNA
NA,TRBV29-1,once,TRBJ1-2,CSVPDIYYGYTF,TGCAGCGTGCCGGACATTTACTATGGCTACACCTTC
TRBD2,TRBV7-9,NA,TRBJ2-3,CASSLRGPLAGLTDTQYF,TGTGCCAGCAGCTTAAGGGGTCCCTTAGCGGGGCTCACAGATACGCAGTATTTT
TRBD1,TRBV27,NA,TRBJ2-1,CASSLGDRGLDEQFF,TGTGCCAGCAGTTTAGGGGACAGGGGGTTGGATGAGCAGTTCTTC
TRBD1,TRBV9,NA,TRBJ2-7,CASSVGPGGAYEQYF,TGTGCCAGCAGCGTAGGGCCAGGGGGAGCCTACGAGCAGTACTTC
NA,TRBV6-6,NA,TRBJ1-5,CASSYRQNSNQPQHF,TGTGCCAGCAGTTACCGACAAAATAGCAATCAGCCCCAGCATTTT
NA,TRBV30,NA,TRBJ2-7,CAWKGRGNSYEQYF,TGTGCCTGGAAGGGTCGGGGGAACTCCTACGAGCAGTACTTC
TRBD1,TRBV19,NA,TRBJ1-2,CASSIGGDRDSWGYTF,TGTGCCAGTAGTATAGGGGGGGACAGGGACTCTTGGGGCTACACCTTC
NA,TRBV6-2/TRBV6-3,NA,TRBJ2-5,CASSLGALLTQYF,TGTGCCAGCAGTTTAGGAGCTTTGCTCACCCAGTACTTC
NA,TRBV3-1/TRBV3-2,NA,TRBJ2-1,CASSSRGSGSPNEQFF,TGTGCCAGCAGCTCCAGGGGGAGCGGGAGCCCCAATGAGCAGTTCTTC
TRBD2,TRBV5-6,few,TRBJ2-7,CASSLGRGRAGEQYF,TGTGCCAGCAGCCTGGGTCGAGGGAGGGCTGGCGAGCAGTACTTC
NA,TRBV3-1/TRBV3-2,once,TRBJ2-7,CASSQPLGSYEQYF,TGTGCCAGCAGCCAACCCTTAGGGTCCTACGAGCAGTACTTC
NA,TRBV18,NA,TRBJ2-2,CASSPLPGTGELFF,TGTGCCAGCTCACCTCTACCCGGCACCGGGGAGCTGTTTTTT
NA,TRBV18,NA,TRBJ2-7,CASSLQGSDEQYF,TGTGCCAGCTCACTACAGGGAAGCGACGAGCAGTACTTC
TRBD2,TRBV28,NA,TRBJ2-1,CASIAAGVLNEQFF,TGTGCCAGCATAGCAGCGGGAGTACTAAATGAGCAGTTCTTC
NA,TRBV6-1,NA,TRBJ2-1,CASGKGLRGLRDEGEQFF,TGTGCCAGCGGTAAAGGGCTCCGGGGACTTCGGGACGAGGGTGAGCAGTTCTTC
TRBD2,TRBV7-9,NA,TRBJ2-2,CASSLRDYRTGELFF,TGTGCCAGCAGCTTAAGGGACTACCGCACCGGGGAGCTGTTTTTT
TRBD1,TRBV24-1,NA,TRBJ2-2,CATSDSIGPYRGHPAGELFF,TGTGCCACCAGTGATTCCATAGGGCCATACAGGGGCCACCCCGCCGGGGAGCTGTTTTTT
TRBD2,TRBV19,NA,TRBJ2-4,CASSIDRSGRALAKNIQYF,TGTGCCAGTAGTATAGATCGAAGCGGGAGGGCCCTCGCCAAAAACATTCAGTACTTC
NA,TRBV7-2,once,TRBJ1-3,CASSPWDGRNTIYF,TGTGCCAGCAGCCCTTGGGACGGAAGAAACACCATATATTTT
TRBD1,TRBV7-2,NA,TRBJ1-2,CASSSGQGLRGYTF,TGTGCCAGCAGCTCGGGACAGGGGCTCCGGGGCTACACCTTC
TRBD2,TRBV11-3,NA,TRBJ2-7,CASSSGLAAYEQYF,TGTGCCAGCAGCTCGGGACTAGCGGCCTACGAGCAGTACTTC
NA,TRBV5-1,NA,TRBJ1-2,CASLPSGQTNYGYTF,TGCGCCAGCTTACCCTCGGGACAAACAAACTATGGCTACACCTTC
NA,TRBV7-3,NA,TRBJ2-5,CASSLRMEETQYF,TGTGCCAGCAGCTTAAGGATGGAAGAGACCCAGTACTTC
NA,TRBV5-5,NA,TRBJ1-1,CASRTNTEAFF,TGTGCCAGCAGGACGAACACTGAAGCTTTCTTT
TRBD1,TRBV5-1,few,TRBJ1-1,CASSRGDRGRLNRKAFF,TGCGCCAGCAGCCGGGGAGACAGGGGGCGCCTAAACAGAAAAGCTTTCTTT
NA,TRBV4-3,NA,TRBJ2-6,CASSQWGTGANVLTF,TGCGCCAGCAGCCAATGGGGGACCGGGGCCAACGTCCTGACTTTC
NA,TRBV18,once,TRBJ2-7,CASSPGAPYEQYF,TGTGCCAGCTCACCGGGGGCTCCTTACGAGCAGTACTTC
NA,TRBV19,once,TRBJ1-4,CASSETRGKEKLFF,TGTGCCAGTAGTGAGACGAGAGGGAAGGAAAAACTGTTTTTT
NA,TRBV7-9,NA,TRBJ1-2,CASSQELKNYGYTF,TGTGCCAGCAGCCAGGAATTAAAAAACTATGGCTACACCTTC
TRBD2,TRBV5-1,NA,TRBJ2-1,CASSSLAGARNEQFF,TGCGCCAGCAGCTCTCTAGCGGGCGCCCGTAATGAGCAGTTCTTC